The next 10 T cell receptor beta chains were all read from a single sample in a study of post-analysis software for immune sequencing data. Study-level findings and limits: There were five TRBV segments more frequent in patients than controls, and TRBV5-6, TRBV5-1 and TRBV20-1 were among them.

Their target antigens are unknown. Unique molecular identifiers featured in each of the TCR beta cDNA libraries. TCRdb re-analysed the PCR reads in MiXCR, keeping a single row per CDR3 protein. The data contain hundreds of thousands of distinct CDR3 sequences, around 27% of them singletons. What was sequenced was blood. These TCRs come from a girl aged 10 to 17 with multiple sclerosis.

This clonotype was picked up one time. The rearrangement uses TRBV2 and TRBJ2-3; D uncertain. CDR1 is SNHLY, CDR2 FYNNEI, per germline. The CDR3 contains 15 residues. The germline V and J ends were trimmed by 8 bases and 2 bases, with 17 bases remaining between them. DNA for the CDR3: TGTGCCAGCGGTTGGTACGCTAGACACACAGATACGCAGTATTTT. It translates to CASGWYARHTDTQYF.

This clonotype appeared a few times. The chain joins TRBV12-3 or TRBV12-4 to TRBJ2-5, with D perhaps TRBD1 (5 bases). The CDR3 has 14 amino acids. V was cut by 4 bases and J by 6 bases, with 15 bases left in between. The CDR3 coding sequence is TGTGCCAGCAGTTCTAGGTGGGGCGAAAAGACCCAGTACTTC. Protein product: CASSSRWGEKTQYF.

The chain recombines TRBV11-1 with TRBJ1-2; 12 bases align to TRBD1. The CDR3 sequence is 17 residues long. With 4 bases clipped from V and 2 bases from J, the junction kept 8 bases outside the gene matches. Germline CDR1 reads SGHAT; CDR2 reads FQDESV (reference sequence). The CDR3 DNA follows: TGTGCCAGCAGCTCCGGGGACAGGGGGCGCGGGAACTATGGCTACACCTTC. It encodes CASSSGDRGRGNYGYTF.

This clonotype came up many times. This chain links TRBV10-3 with TRBJ2-5, with a weak D call TRBD1 (6 bases). Trimming stripped 7 bases from V and 5 bases from J, with 11 bases between. Germline CDR1 reads ENHRY; CDR2 reads SYGVKD. The CDR3 has 12 amino acids. The chain's CDR3 is CAIMDRSETQYF. The CDR3 nucleotides read TGTGCCATCATGGACAGATCTGAGACCCAGTACTTC.

The rearrangement uses TRBV9 and TRBJ1-2, with D perhaps TRBD1 (5 bases). Germline V gene lookup returns CDR1 SGDLS and CDR2 YYNGEE. V dropped 0 bases and J dropped 7 bases, with 22 bases sitting between them. The CDR3 sequence is 17 residues long. The CDR3 sequence: CASSVAGVGVIAGGYTF. The CDR3 bases are TGTGCCAGCAGCGTAGCTGGGGTAGGGGTGATTGCTGGTGGCTACACCTTC. The whole variable domain, remainder taken from reference TRBV9 and TRBJ1-2, is DSGVTQTPKHLITATGQRVTLRCSPRSGDLSVYWYQQSLDQGLQFLIQYYNGEERAKGNILERFSAQQFPDLHSELNLSSLELGDSALYFCASSVAGVGVIAGGYTFGSGTRLTVV.

The CDR3 is CASSRTGFPYNEQFF. In DNA, the CDR3 is TGTGCCAGCAGCCGAACAGGGTTTCCCTACAATGAGCAGTTCTTC. The chain is built from TRBV6-2 or TRBV6-3 and TRBJ2-1; D might be TRBD1 (6 bases). Germline CDR1 is MNHEY and CDR2 is SVGEGT. V was clipped by 6 bases and J by 2 bases, with 14 bases between them. The CDR3 length is 15 residues.

The rearrangement joins TRBV15 to TRBJ1-4; 7 bases align to TRBD1. The CDR3 is made up of 15 amino acids. Germline CDR1 and CDR2: LNHNV and YYDKDF (reference sequence). After removal of 1 base from V and 5 bases from J, the junction contained 4 bases not matched to a gene. The CDR3 spells CATSRGGTDNEKLFF. The CDR3 nucleotides read TGTGCCACCAGCAGAGGTGGGACAGACAATGAAAAACTGTTTTTT.

This clonotype was seen a handful of times. This CDR3 reads CASSSVSGRASLFF. The DNA for the CDR3 is TGCGCCAGCAGCTCAGTTAGCGGGAGAGCTAGTCTGTTCTTC. The rearrangement uses TRBV5-1 and TRBJ2-1, with 9 bases fitting TRBD2. V lost 3 bases to trimming and J lost 15 bases; unmatched junction nucleotides: 13. CDR3 length: 14 amino acids. The germline V gene has CDR1 SGHRS and CDR2 YFSETQ.

This clonotype was seen only a few times. The gene calls are TRBV7-9 and TRBJ2-7, with a tentative D call TRBD1 (6 bases). Trimming shortened V by 4 bases and J by 2 bases, and 21 bases separated the two germline ends. This CDR3 region has 17 residues. Germline V gene sequence: CDR1 SEHNR, CDR2 FQNEAQ (reference sequence). Here the CDR3 reads CASSSLDRDTQTYEQYF. The CDR3 coding sequence is TGTGCCAGCAGCTCGTTAGACCGGGACACCCAAACCTACGAGCAGTACTTC.

The sample holds a few counts of this clonotype. The chain joins TRBV6-5 to TRBJ2-6; D ambiguous. CDR1 is MNHEY and CDR2 is SVGAGI in the germline V gene. Trimming left V 6 bases short and J 2 bases short, with 11 bases between. The CDR3 is 15 residues long. DNA for the CDR3: TGTGCCAGCAGACCCCGTAGGGCTGGGGCCAACGTCCTGACTTTC. Translating it yields CASRPRRAGANVLTF.